This T cell receptor beta chain was sequenced for a study of shared clonotypes between healthy human individuals. Overall study context: For every donor, three CD4 naive, three CD4 memory, two CD8 naive and one CD8 memory plates were used. The study, taken as a whole, reports: Clonotypes shared by all four donors outscored non-shared clonotypes in generation probability.

Germline V gene lookup returns CDR1 LGHNA and CDR2 YNFKEQ. With 3 bases clipped from V and 4 bases from J, the junction kept 7 bases outside the gene matches. The length of the CDR3 is 17 residues. In the case of this clone: Its cognate antigen is unknown.

Generated by immunoSEQ multiplex PCR, the TCRdb table keeps only in-frame clones and is missing some. This sample carries some 500,000 clones, 90% to 96% of them seen once, and the ten largest clones take about 0.067%. The specimen was naive CD4+ T cells sorted from blood. Described subset: CD45RA+ positively selected. The genes are TRBV4-2 and TRBJ2-1; 12 bases agree with TRBD2. This clonotype was obtained from a woman aged 25 to 39 in good health. CDR3 sequence reads: CASSQSPGTSGYNEQFF. DNA for the CDR3: TGTGCCAGCAGCCAGTCCCCGGGGACTAGCGGGTACAATGAGCAGTTCTTC.